A single sample is the source of the 31 T cell receptor beta chains below, sequenced in a study of T cell repertoires in ileal Crohn's disease. Clones were sequenced by immunoSEQ multiplex PCR, and TCRdb holds only the in-frame ones, with some missing. The table has more than 15,000 clones, about 55% seen once. Sample: ileal tissue. The receptors derive from an adult with Crohn's disease.

The chain recombines TRBV6-5 with TRBJ2-7; 10 positions match TRBD1. Germline V lookup: CDR1 MNHEY, CDR2 SVGAGI. The CDR3 has 14 residues. With 5 bases clipped from V and 5 bases from J, the junction kept 6 bases outside the gene matches. DNA for the CDR3: TGTGCCAGCAGTAGAAGACAGGGGGCGAACGAGCAGTACTTC. Protein sequence: CASSRRQGANEQYF.

The rearrangement uses TRBV2 and TRBJ2-7, with D perhaps TRBD2 (6 bases). Trimming stripped 7 bases from V and 11 bases from J, with 18 bases between. The CDR3 consists of 12 residues. Per germline, CDR1 SNHLY and CDR2 FYNNEI. The chain's CDR3 is CASIGGEGWEYF. The CDR3 region has the DNA TGTGCCAGCATTGGCGGGGAAGGATGGGAGTACTTC.

V usage is TRBV28 and J usage is TRBJ2-7, with no clear D. CDR3 size: 15 residues. In germline, CDR1 is MDHEN, CDR2 SYDVKM. Trimming cost V 2 bases and J 0 bases, with 11 bases left between them. Here the CDR3 DNA reads TGTGCCAGCAGTTTACTAGACGTCGGCTCCTACGAGCAGTACTTC. It codes for CASSLLDVGSYEQYF.

This clone has more than one count but fewer than ten. J is TRBJ1-5 and V is TRBV2, with 7 nucleotides matching TRBD1. The CDR3 has 12 amino acids. The V gene's germline CDR1 is SNHLY and CDR2 FYNNEI. V lost 8 bases, J lost 11 bases, and 9 bases stayed unmatched. CDR3 region: CASGTVSRAQHF. The CDR3, as DNA: TGTGCCAGCGGGACAGTCTCTCGAGCCCAGCATTTT.

This chain uses TRBV5-4 with TRBJ1-2, with D possibly being TRBD1 (6 bases). This CDR3 is built from 14 residues. Trimming took off 0 bases at V and 8 bases at J, with 14 bases between the two ends. CDR1 SGHNT and CDR2 YYREEE come from the germline V gene (reference sequence). Here the CDR3 reads CASSLAYRAEGYTF. The DNA for the CDR3 is TGTGCCAGCAGCTTGGCCTACAGGGCGGAAGGCTACACCTTC.

The chain links TRBV29-1 to TRBJ2-5, with D maybe TRBD2 (5 bases). The CDR3 sequence is 13 residues long. Germline-derived CDR1 and CDR2 are SQVTM and ANQGSEA. Trimming pared 1 base from V and 6 bases from J, leaving 12 bases between. The CDR3 sequence is CSVEVVVGKTQYF. CDR3 bases: TGCAGCGTTGAAGTGGTCGTCGGGAAGACCCAGTACTTC.

As to this clone: The junction shows a germline mismatch at one end, possibly a read error. This CDR3 reads CASNEGSYEQYF. In nucleotides, the CDR3 is TGTGCCAGCAATGAAGGGAGCTACGAGCAGTACTTC. This sequence joins TRBV2 and TRBJ2-7, with D possibly TRBD2 on 5 matching bases. Germline V gene data show CDR1 as SNHLY and CDR2 as FYNNEI. The CDR3 has 12 amino acids.

This clone was seen more than once but under ten times. The chain has TRBV7-9 and TRBJ1-5; a possible D gene is TRBD1 (6 bases). The V end was cut by 4 bases, the J end by 6 bases, with 10 bases between. The V gene's germline CDR1 is SEHNR and CDR2 FQNEAQ (reference sequence). This CDR3 comprises 13 residues. The DNA for the CDR3 is TGTGCCAGCAGCTCGCAGGGGAGTCAGCCCCAGCATTTT. Protein sequence: CASSSQGSQPQHF.

The chain employs TRBV2 and TRBJ2-7, with 8 bases identical to TRBD2. The CDR3 loop spans 16 amino acids. The germline CDR1 and CDR2 sequences are SNHLY and FYNNEI. After removal of 4 bases from V and 6 bases from J, the junction contained 14 bases not matched to a gene. Written as DNA, the CDR3 is TGTGCCAGCAGTGCTACCAGCGGGAGCAAGGATAGCGAGCAGTACTTC. Translated, it gives CASSATSGSKDSEQYF.

The chain links TRBV11-2 to TRBJ2-7, with D maybe TRBD1 (6 bases). The V gene lost 5 bases and the J gene lost 5 bases, with 13 bases spanning the gap. CDR1 is SGHAT, CDR2 FQNNGV, per germline. This CDR3 contains 13 residues. Written as DNA, the CDR3 is TGTGCCAGCAGCACAACAGGGATGAACGAGCAGTACTTC. Its protein product is CASSTTGMNEQYF.

The chain has TRBV28 and TRBJ1-5, with D unclear. The CDR3 runs 14 residues. V shed 8 bases and J shed 0 bases, with 11 bases lying between them. CDR1 is MDHEN and CDR2 is SYDVKM in the germline V gene. This CDR3 is CASVYRHSNQPQHF. For the CDR3, the DNA is TGTGCCAGCGTGTACAGACATAGCAATCAGCCCCAGCATTTT. Full variable domain (missing parts from reference TRBV28 and TRBJ1-5): DVKVTQSSRYLVKRTGEKVFLECVQDMDHENMFWYRQDPGLGLRLIYFSYDVKMKEKGDIPEGYSVSREKKERFSLILESASTNQTSMYLCASVYRHSNQPQHFGDGTRLSIL.

CDR3 bases: TGTGCCAGCAGTTACTCCGGGATCCAGGGCTACACCTTC. It translates to CASSYSGIQGYTF. This rearrangement joins TRBV6-5 to TRBJ1-2, with D unresolved. This CDR3 has 13 amino acids. The germline V gene has CDR1 MNHEY and CDR2 SVGAGI. The ends were cut back, 0 bases at V and 8 bases at J, with 10 bases in the middle.

The genes are TRBV5-1 and TRBJ1-1; D not certain. CDR1 and CDR2 (germline): SGHRS, YFSETQ. With 5 bases removed from V and 0 bases from J, the gap between germline ends came to 14 bases. This CDR3 contains 15 residues. DNA for the CDR3: TGCGCCAGCAGGAGCGGCGGGTCCATGAACACTGAAGCTTTCTTT. This translates into CASRSGGSMNTEAFF.

The V call is TRBV6-5, the J call TRBJ2-7; no firm D call. CDR1 MNHEY and CDR2 SVGAGI come from the germline V gene. This CDR3 has 15 residues. V lost 0 bases, J lost 3 bases, and 12 bases lay in between. The CDR3 reads CASSYSNQAIYEQYF. The CDR3 bases are TGTGCCAGCAGTTACTCGAATCAGGCCATCTACGAGCAGTACTTC.

This chain connects TRBV14 to TRBJ2-3, with no clear D. Per the germline V gene, CDR1 is SGHDN and CDR2 is FVKESK. V lost 6 bases and J lost 5, with 21 bases in between. This CDR3 region has 16 residues. The CDR3 DNA is TGTGCCAGCAGTTTAACAGTGTCTGTACTTGTAGATACGCAGTATTTT. It is translated as CASSLTVSVLVDTQYF.

In this sample, this clone turned up a few times. The chain couples TRBV2 to TRBJ2-3; TRBD2 matches at 7 bases. The V gene's germline CDR1 is SNHLY and CDR2 FYNNEI. Germline trimming cut 5 bases from V and 10 bases from J; bases unmatched to any gene: 3. The CDR3 has 11 residues. The CDR3 DNA is TGTGCCAGCAGTCAACTAGCGCCGCAGTATTTT. Residues: CASSQLAPQYF.

This clone was counted between two and nine times. The chain couples TRBV28 to TRBJ1-1, with D possibly matching TRBD1 (5 bases). Germline V gene lookup returns CDR1 MDHEN and CDR2 SYDVKM. The CDR3 is 14 residues long. The ends were cut back, 5 bases at V and 4 bases at J, with 14 bases in the middle. In DNA form, the CDR3 reads TGTGCCAGCAGTCCCGGGGGATTGGTCACTGAAGCTTTCTTT. Translation gives CASSPGGLVTEAFF.

V and J are TRBV6-5 and TRBJ1-2; 7 nucleotides align to TRBD1. Unmatched junction bases numbered 16, after V lost 4 bases and J lost 8 bases. The CDR3 contains 16 residues. Germline V gives CDR1 MNHEY, CDR2 SVGAGI. The CDR3 protein is CASSSLNRGPFEGYTF. The CDR3 DNA follows: TGTGCCAGCAGTTCCCTAAATAGGGGGCCTTTTGAAGGCTACACCTTC.

The gene calls are TRBV4-3 and TRBJ2-3; tentatively, D is TRBD2 (6 bases). Germline CDR1 reads LGHNA; CDR2 reads YSLEER. The CDR3 loop spans 14 amino acids. V was clipped by 4 bases and J by 2 bases, with 10 bases between them. For the CDR3, the DNA is TGCGCCAGCAGCCGGGGGGTGCCCACAGATACGCAGTATTTT. Residues: CASSRGVPTDTQYF.

With respect to this clone: Other DNA sequences within the sample encode an identical CDR3. The rearrangement links TRBV5-1 to TRBJ2-3, with D perhaps TRBD2 (6 bases). CDR1 is SGHRS and CDR2 is YFSETQ in the germline V gene. The CDR3 sequence is 15 residues long. V lost 0 bases, J lost 1 base, and 9 bases lay in between. CDR3 in amino acids: CASSLGPGGTDTQYF. The CDR3 DNA sequence: TGCGCCAGCAGCTTGGGTCCGGGAGGCACAGATACGCAGTATTTT.

The chain employs TRBV7-8 and TRBJ2-1; D gene uncertain. V shed 0 bases and J shed 3 bases, with 3 bases lying between them. The germline V gene has CDR1 SGHVS and CDR2 FQNEAQ. CDR3 length: 13 amino acids. The CDR3 sequence: CASSLAYYNEQFF. The CDR3 DNA follows: TGTGCCAGCAGCTTAGCCTACTACAATGAGCAGTTCTTC.

The rearrangement uses TRBV27 and TRBJ2-6; TRBD1 matches at 9 bases. There are 15 residues in the CDR3. Germline CDR1 MNHEY, CDR2 SMNVEV (reference sequence). J was trimmed by 5 bases and V by 8 bases; bases with no gene match: 7. DNA of the CDR3: TGTGCCAGCGGCGACAGGGGGAGTAGGGCCAACGTCCTGACTTTC. The encoded protein is CASGDRGSRANVLTF.

The rearrangement links TRBV11-2 to TRBJ2-5; 13 positions agree with TRBD2. The germline V gene encodes CDR1 SGHAT and CDR2 FQNNGV. The CDR3 consists of 16 residues. Trimming removed 5 bases from V and 4 bases from J; junction bases left unmatched: 7. DNA of the CDR3: TGTGCCAGCAGCCCCCGGACTAGCGGGAGTGGAGAGACCCAGTACTTC. Protein: CASSPRTSGSGETQYF.

Turning to this clone: The same CDR3 arises from other DNA sequences in this sample as well. The chain carries TRBV14 and TRBJ1-1; D possibly corresponds to TRBD1 (6 bases). Germline lookup yields CDR1 SGHDN and CDR2 FVKESK. The CDR3 runs to 13 residues. V dropped 2 bases and J dropped 5 bases, with 9 bases sitting between them. This chain's CDR3 is CASSQIQGTEAFF. The CDR3 DNA reads TGTGCCAGCAGCCAAATTCAGGGGACTGAAGCTTTCTTT.

The chain is built from TRBV5-1 and TRBJ2-7, with 13 bases lining up with TRBD2. CDR1 and CDR2 from the germline V gene are SGHRS and YFSETQ. The CDR3 has 18 residues. V shed 4 bases, J shed 6 bases, and the junction held 16 bases outside the gene matches. The CDR3 sequence: CASSTWNGLAGEPLEQYF. The DNA for the CDR3 is TGCGCCAGCAGCACTTGGAACGGACTAGCGGGAGAGCCCCTCGAGCAGTACTTC.

This rearrangement joins TRBV9 to TRBJ2-7; D gene unclear. The CDR3 is 13 residues long. Germline-derived CDR1 and CDR2 are SGDLS and YYNGEE. The V end was cut by 6 bases, the J end by 3 bases, with 13 bases between. The CDR3 DNA is TGTGCCAGCACCGAGCGCGCTAACTACGAGCAGTACTTC. Protein: CASTERANYEQYF. The full variable domain, its missing parts supplied by reference TRBV9 and TRBJ2-7, is DSGVTQTPKHLITATGQRVTLRCSPRSGDLSVYWYQQSLDQGLQFLIQYYNGEERAKGNILERFSAQQFPDLHSELNLSSLELGDSALYFCASTERANYEQYFGPGTRLTVT.

J is TRBJ2-2 and V is TRBV9; D might be TRBD2 (7 bases). CDR3 length: 17 residues. The V gene lost 4 bases and the J gene lost 6 bases, with 22 bases spanning the gap. Per the germline V gene, CDR1 is SGDLS and CDR2 is YYNGEE. CDR3 bases: TGTGCCAGCAGCCCCCGGTTGGGGAGGGAGGGGGCCGGGGAGCTGTTTTTT. It encodes CASSPRLGREGAGELFF.

This clone is a singleton in its sample. The CDR3 DNA reads TGTGCCTGGAGTGTACCCAGGGGAACTCTGAATGAGCAGTTCTTC. As protein: CAWSVPRGTLNEQFF. The V and J genes are TRBV30 and TRBJ2-1, with D possibly matching TRBD1 (6 bases). CDR1 is GTSNPN and CDR2 is SVGIG in the germline V gene (reference sequence). Trimming removed 0 bases from V and 7 bases from J, with 16 bases in between. The CDR3 is made up of 15 amino acids.

The chain combines TRBV11-2 with TRBJ2-3; D gene ambiguous. This CDR3 is built from 12 residues. V was pared by 5 bases and J by 9 bases, with 12 bases between. Germline assignment: CDR1 SGHAT and CDR2 FQNNGV. The CDR3 loop is CASSPNQVTQYF. The CDR3 DNA sequence: TGTGCCAGCAGCCCCAATCAGGTCACGCAGTATTTT.

This clone has only a few counts. The V call is TRBV5-6, the J call TRBJ1-1; TRBD1 might be the D (5 bases). V shed 1 base and J shed 4 bases, with 8 bases lying between them. Germline CDR1 is SGHDT and CDR2 is YYEEEE. This CDR3 has 13 residues. The CDR3 bases are TGTGCCAGCAGCTTGCGGGGGGGCACTGAAGCTTTCTTT. It is translated as CASSLRGGTEAFF.

This chain's CDR3 is CASSDGPTGTDTQYF. For the CDR3, the DNA is TGTGCCAGCAGTGATGGGCCAACAGGCACAGATACGCAGTATTTT. The genes are TRBV6-1 and TRBJ2-3; D gene unclear. Deletions cut 3 bases from V and 1 base from J, with 11 bases between. Germline lookup yields CDR1 MNHNS and CDR2 SASEGT. The CDR3 is 15 residues long.